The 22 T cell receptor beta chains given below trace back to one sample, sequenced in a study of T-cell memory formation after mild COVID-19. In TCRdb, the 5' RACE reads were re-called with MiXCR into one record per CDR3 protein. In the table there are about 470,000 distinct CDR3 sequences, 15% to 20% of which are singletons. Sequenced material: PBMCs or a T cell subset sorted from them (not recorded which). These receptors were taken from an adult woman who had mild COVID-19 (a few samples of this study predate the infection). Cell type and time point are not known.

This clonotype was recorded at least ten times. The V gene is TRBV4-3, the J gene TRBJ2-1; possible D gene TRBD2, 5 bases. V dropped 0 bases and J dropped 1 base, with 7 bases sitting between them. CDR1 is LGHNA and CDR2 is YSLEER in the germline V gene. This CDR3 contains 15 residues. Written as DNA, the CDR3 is TGCGCCAGCAGCCAAGACGGGGATTCCTACAATGAGCAGTTCTTC. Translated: CASSQDGDSYNEQFF.

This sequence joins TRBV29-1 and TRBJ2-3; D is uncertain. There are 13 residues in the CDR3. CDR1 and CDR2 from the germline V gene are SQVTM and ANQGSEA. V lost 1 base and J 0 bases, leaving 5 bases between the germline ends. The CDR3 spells CSVEVTSTDTQYF. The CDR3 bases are TGCAGCGTTGAAGTTACTAGCACAGATACGCAGTATTTT.

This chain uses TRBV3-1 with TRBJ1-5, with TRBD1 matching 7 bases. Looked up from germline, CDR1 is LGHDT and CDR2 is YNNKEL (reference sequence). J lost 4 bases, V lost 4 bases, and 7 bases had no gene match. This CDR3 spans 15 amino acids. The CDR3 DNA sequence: TGTGCCAGCAGCCCCTCGGACAGGCAGAATCAGCCCCAGCATTTT. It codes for CASSPSDRQNQPQHF. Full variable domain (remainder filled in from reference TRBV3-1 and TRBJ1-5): DTAVSQTPKYLVTQMGNDKSIKCEQNLGHDTMYWYKQDSKKFLKIMFSYNNKELIINETVPNRFSPKSPDKAHLNLHINSLELGDSAVYFCASSPSDRQNQPQHFGDGTRLSIL.

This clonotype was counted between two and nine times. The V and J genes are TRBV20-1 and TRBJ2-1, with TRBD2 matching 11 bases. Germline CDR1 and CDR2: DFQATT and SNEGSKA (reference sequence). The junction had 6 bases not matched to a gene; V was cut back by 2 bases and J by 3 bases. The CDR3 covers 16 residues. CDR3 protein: CSARPSGGQLYNEQFF. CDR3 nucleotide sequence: TGCAGTGCTAGACCTAGCGGGGGGCAACTCTACAATGAGCAGTTCTTC.

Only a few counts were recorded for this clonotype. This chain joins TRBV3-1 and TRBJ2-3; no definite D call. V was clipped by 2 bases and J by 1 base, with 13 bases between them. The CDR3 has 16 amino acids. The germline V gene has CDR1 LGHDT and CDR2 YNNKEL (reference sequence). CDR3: CASSQFPSGGTDTQYF. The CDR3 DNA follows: TGTGCCAGCAGCCAATTCCCCTCGGGTGGCACAGATACGCAGTATTTT.

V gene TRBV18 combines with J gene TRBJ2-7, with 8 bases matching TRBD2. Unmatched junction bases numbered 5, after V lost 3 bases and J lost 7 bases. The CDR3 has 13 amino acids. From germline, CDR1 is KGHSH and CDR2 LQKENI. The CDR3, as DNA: TGTGCCAGCTCACCGGGACTAGATGAAGAGCAGTACTTC. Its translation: CASSPGLDEEQYF.

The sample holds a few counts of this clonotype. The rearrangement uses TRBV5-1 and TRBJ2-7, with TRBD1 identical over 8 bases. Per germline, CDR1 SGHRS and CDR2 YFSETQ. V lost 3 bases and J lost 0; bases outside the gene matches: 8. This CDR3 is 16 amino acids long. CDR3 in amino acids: CASSSLPGQASYEQYF. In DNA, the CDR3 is TGCGCCAGCAGCTCCCTTCCGGGACAGGCCTCCTACGAGCAGTACTTC.

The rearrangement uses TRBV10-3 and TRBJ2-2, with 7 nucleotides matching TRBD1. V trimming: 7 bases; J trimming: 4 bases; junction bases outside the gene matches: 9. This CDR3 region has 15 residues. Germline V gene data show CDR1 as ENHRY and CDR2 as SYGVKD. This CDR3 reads CAITSDRDVTGELFF. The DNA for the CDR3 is TGTGCCATCACCTCAGACAGGGACGTCACCGGGGAGCTGTTTTTT.

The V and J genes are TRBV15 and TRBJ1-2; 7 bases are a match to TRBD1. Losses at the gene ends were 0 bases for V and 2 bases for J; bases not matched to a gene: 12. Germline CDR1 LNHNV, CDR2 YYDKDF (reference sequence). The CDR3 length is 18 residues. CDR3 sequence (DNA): TGTGCCACCAGCAGAGATCGGTTCCGGGCAGGGGGGAACTATGGCTACACCTTC. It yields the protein CATSRDRFRAGGNYGYTF.

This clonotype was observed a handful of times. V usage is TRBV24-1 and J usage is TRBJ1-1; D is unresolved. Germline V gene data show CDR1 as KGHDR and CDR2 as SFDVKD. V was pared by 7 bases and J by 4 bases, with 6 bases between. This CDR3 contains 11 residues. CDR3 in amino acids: CATSIGTEAFF. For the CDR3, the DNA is TGTGCCACCAGCATAGGCACTGAAGCTTTCTTT.

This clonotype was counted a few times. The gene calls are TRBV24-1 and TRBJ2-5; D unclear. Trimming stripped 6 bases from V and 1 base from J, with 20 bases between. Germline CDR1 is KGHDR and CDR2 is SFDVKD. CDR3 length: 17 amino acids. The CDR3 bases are TGTGCCACCAGTCCTTCTGGACCAACCGTGCGCCAAGAGACCCAGTACTTC. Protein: CATSPSGPTVRQETQYF.

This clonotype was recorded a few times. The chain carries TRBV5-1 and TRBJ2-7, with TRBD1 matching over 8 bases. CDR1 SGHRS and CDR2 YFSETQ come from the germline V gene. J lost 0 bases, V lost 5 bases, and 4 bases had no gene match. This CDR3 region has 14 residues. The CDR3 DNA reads TGCGCCAGCAGGGGACAGGCAAACTCCTACGAGCAGTACTTC. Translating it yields CASRGQANSYEQYF. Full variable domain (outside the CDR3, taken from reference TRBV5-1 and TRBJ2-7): KAGVTQTPRYLIKTRGQQVTLSCSPISGHRSVSWYQQTPGQGLQFLFEYFSETQRNKGNFPGRFSGRQFSNSRSEMNVSTLELGDSALYLCASRGQANSYEQYFGPGTRLTVT.

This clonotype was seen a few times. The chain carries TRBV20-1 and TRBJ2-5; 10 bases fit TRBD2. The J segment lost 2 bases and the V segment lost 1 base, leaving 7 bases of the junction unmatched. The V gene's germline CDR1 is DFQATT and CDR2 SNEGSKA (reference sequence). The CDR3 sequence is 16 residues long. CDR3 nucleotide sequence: TGCAGTGCTAGAGGGGGAGGGACTAGCGTACAAGAGACCCAGTACTTC. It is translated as CSARGGGTSVQETQYF.

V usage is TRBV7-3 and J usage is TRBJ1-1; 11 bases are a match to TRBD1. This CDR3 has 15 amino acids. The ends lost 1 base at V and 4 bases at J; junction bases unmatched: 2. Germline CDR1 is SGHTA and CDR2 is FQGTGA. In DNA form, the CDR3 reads TGTGCCAGCAGCTTAATAGGGACAGGGGGCACTGAAGCTTTCTTT. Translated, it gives CASSLIGTGGTEAFF.

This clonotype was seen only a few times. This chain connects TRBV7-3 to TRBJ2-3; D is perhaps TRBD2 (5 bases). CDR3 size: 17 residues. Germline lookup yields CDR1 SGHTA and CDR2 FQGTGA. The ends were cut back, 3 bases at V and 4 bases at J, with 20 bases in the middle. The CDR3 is CASSFRPHGKGPDTQYF. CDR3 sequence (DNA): TGTGCCAGCAGCTTTCGGCCCCACGGGAAAGGGCCAGATACGCAGTATTTT.

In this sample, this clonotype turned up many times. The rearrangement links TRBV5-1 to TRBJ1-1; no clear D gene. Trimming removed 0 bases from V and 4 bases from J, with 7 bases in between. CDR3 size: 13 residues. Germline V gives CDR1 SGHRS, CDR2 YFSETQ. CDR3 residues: CASSLGSGTEAFF. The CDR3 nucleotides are TGCGCCAGCAGCTTGGGGTCGGGCACTGAAGCTTTCTTT.

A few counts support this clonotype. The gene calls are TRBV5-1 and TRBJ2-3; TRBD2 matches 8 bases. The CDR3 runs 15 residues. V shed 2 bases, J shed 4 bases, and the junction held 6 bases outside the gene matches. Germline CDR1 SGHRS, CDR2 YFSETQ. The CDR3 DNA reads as TGCGCCAGCAGCTTACTAAGCGGGGGCCCAGATACGCAGTATTTT. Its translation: CASSLLSGGPDTQYF. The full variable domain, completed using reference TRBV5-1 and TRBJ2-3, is KAGVTQTPRYLIKTRGQQVTLSCSPISGHRSVSWYQQTPGQGLQFLFEYFSETQRNKGNFPGRFSGRQFSNSRSEMNVSTLELGDSALYLCASSLLSGGPDTQYFGPGTRLTVL.

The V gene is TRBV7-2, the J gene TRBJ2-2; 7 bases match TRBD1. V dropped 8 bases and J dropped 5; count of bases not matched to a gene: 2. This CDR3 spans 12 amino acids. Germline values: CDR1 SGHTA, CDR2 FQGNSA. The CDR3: CASAQGTGELFF. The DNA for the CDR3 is TGTGCCAGCGCACAGGGGACCGGGGAGCTGTTTTTT.

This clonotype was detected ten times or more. DNA for the CDR3: TGTGCCAGTAATAGGGTCTCTAGCGGGAGAAACAATGAGCAGTTCTTC. Encoded protein: CASNRVSSGRNNEQFF. V gene TRBV19 combines with J gene TRBJ2-1; 10 nucleotides agree with TRBD2. J gave up 5 bases and V 7 bases, and 11 bases lay outside the gene matches. The CDR3 loop spans 16 amino acids. The germline V gene has CDR1 LNHDA and CDR2 SQIVND (reference sequence).

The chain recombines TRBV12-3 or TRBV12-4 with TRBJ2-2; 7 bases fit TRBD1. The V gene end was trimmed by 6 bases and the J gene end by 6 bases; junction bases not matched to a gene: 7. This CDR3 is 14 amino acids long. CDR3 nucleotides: TGTGCCAGCAGACGACAGGGATGGGCCGGGGAGCTGTTTTTT. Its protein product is CASRRQGWAGELFF.

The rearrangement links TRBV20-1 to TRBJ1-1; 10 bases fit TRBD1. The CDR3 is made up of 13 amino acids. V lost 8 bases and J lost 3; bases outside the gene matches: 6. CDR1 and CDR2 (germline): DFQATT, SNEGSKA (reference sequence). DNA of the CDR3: TGCAGTATAAGACAGGGGGCCTACACTGAAGCTTTCTTT. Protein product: CSIRQGAYTEAFF.

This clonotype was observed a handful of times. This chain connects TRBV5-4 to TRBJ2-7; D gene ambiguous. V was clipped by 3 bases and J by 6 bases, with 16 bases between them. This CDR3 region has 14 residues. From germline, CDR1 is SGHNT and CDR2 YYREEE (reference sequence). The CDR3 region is CASSSEIGLGEQYF. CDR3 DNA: TGTGCCAGCAGCTCCGAAATAGGGTTGGGCGAGCAGTACTTC.